What follows describes a single TCR beta chain. The antigen is unknown. Indicated time point: approximately eleven-day in vitro stimulation with candidate neoantigen peptide 7. Each of about seven ELISpot-reactive candidate peptides was used for approximately eleven-day stimulation. A no-peptide control culture served as baseline for clone fold changes. The repertoire was sequenced with immunoSEQ multiplex PCR; TCRdb's copy has only in-frame clones and lacks some. The repertoire has approximately 10,000 clones, approximately 88% of them found once; the top ten carry approximately 12%. The sample comes from a study of PD-1 blockade in mismatch repair-deficient tumors. V was cut by 2 bases and J by 1 base, with 8 bases left in between. Per germline, CDR1 SGHAT and CDR2 FQNNGV. CDR3 length: 14 amino acids. General study points: Tumor-resident clones, often undetectable pretreatment in blood, expanded then contracted after pembrolizumab.

The sequences come from cells cultured in vitro, collected from a patient treated with pembrolizumab. The TCR originated in an adult with mismatch repair-deficient cancer. The chain links TRBV11-2 to TRBJ2-5; D remains ambiguous. The CDR3 region is CASSLRSGQETQYF. The CDR3 DNA sequence: TGTGCCAGCAGCTTAAGGTCCGGCCAAGAGACCCAGTACTTC.